Below are 16 T cell receptor beta chains sequenced from a single sample in a study of beta chain features in type 1 diabetes. The study's findings and limits: In every one of the four CD4+ subsets, TCRB CDR3s were moderately but significantly shorter in Type 1 diabetes patients.

What these receptors recognize is not known. Reverse transcribing all isolated RNA meant expressed TCRB transcripts were sequenced. Clones were read by immunoSEQ multiplex PCR, and TCRdb kept only the in-frame ones, dropping some. In the table there are about 120,000 clones, about a sixth of which are singletons. Sequencing was performed on central memory CD4+ T cells from blood. These receptors were collected from a man aged 30-40 years with type 1 diabetes.

The sample holds a few counts of this clone. The chain joins TRBV5-1 to TRBJ1-6; D is unclear. CDR1 is SGHRS, CDR2 YFSETQ, per germline. Trimming cost V 3 bases and J 8 bases, with 9 bases left between them. The CDR3 is made up of 13 amino acids. This CDR3 reads CASSWGIDSPLHF. The CDR3 nucleotides read TGCGCCAGCAGCTGGGGTATTGATTCACCCCTCCACTTT. The full variable domain, with the rest looked up from reference TRBV5-1 and TRBJ1-6, is KAGVTQTPRYLIKTRGQQVTLSCSPISGHRSVSWYQQTPGQGLQFLFEYFSETQRNKGNFPGRFSGRQFSNSRSEMNVSTLELGDSALYLCASSWGIDSPLHFGNGTRLTVT.

The CDR3, as DNA: TGTGCCAGCAGTGACTGGCAGGGAGGGTACGAGCAGTACTTC. This codes for CASSDWQGGYEQYF. V gene TRBV25-1 combines with J gene TRBJ2-7; 7 bases fit TRBD2. V lost 3 bases, J lost 4 bases, and 6 bases stayed unmatched. The CDR3 has 14 amino acids. The germline V gene encodes CDR1 MGHDK and CDR2 SYGVNS.

This clone appeared a few times. Here the CDR3 DNA reads TGCGCCAGTTCTCCCCTGGGACAGGAGATCAATGAGCAGTTCTTC. Amino acid sequence: CASSPLGQEINEQFF. The chain uses TRBV5-1 and TRBJ2-1, with 8 bases that match TRBD1. V dropped 8 bases and J dropped 6; count of bases not matched to a gene: 13. The CDR3 is made up of 15 amino acids. Germline V gene lookup returns CDR1 SGHRS and CDR2 YFSETQ. The full variable domain, in which reference TRBV5-1 and TRBJ2-1 provide the parts outside the CDR3, is KAGVTQTPRYLIKTRGQQVTLSCSPISGHRSVSWYQQTPGQGLQFLFEYFSETQRNKGNFPGRFSGRQFSNSRSEMNVSTLELGDSALYLCASSPLGQEINEQFFGPGTRLTVL.

The chain joins TRBV5-1 to TRBJ1-2; TRBD1 matches 10 bases. Germline CDR1 is SGHRS and CDR2 is YFSETQ. Unmatched junction bases numbered 2, after V lost 0 bases and J lost 6 bases. The CDR3 length is 14 residues. This chain's CDR3 is CASSLEGQGNGYTF. The CDR3 bases are TGCGCCAGCAGCTTGGAGGGACAGGGGAATGGCTACACCTTC.

This clone was recorded many times. V is TRBV28 and J is TRBJ2-3; the D is unclear. There are 11 residues in the CDR3. Trimming cost V 6 bases and J 8 bases, with 9 bases left between them. CDR1 and CDR2 from the germline V gene are MDHEN and SYDVKM. The CDR3 nucleotides read TGTGCCAGCAGCTCCCTCTCTACGCAGTATTTT. Protein product: CASSSLSTQYF.

The gene calls are TRBV9 and TRBJ2-1, with D perhaps TRBD2 (6 bases). Trimming left V 4 bases short and J 7 bases short, with 15 bases between. The CDR3 totals 14 residues. Per germline, CDR1 SGDLS and CDR2 YYNGEE. The CDR3 DNA is TGTGCCAGCAGCCCGCGGGACCGCCTGAATGAGCAGTTCTTC. Translation: CASSPRDRLNEQFF. Combining the CDR3 with reference TRBV9 and TRBJ2-1 gives the whole variable domain DSGVTQTPKHLITATGQRVTLRCSPRSGDLSVYWYQQSLDQGLQFLIQYYNGEERAKGNILERFSAQQFPDLHSELNLSSLELGDSALYFCASSPRDRLNEQFFGPGTRLTVL.

The chain combines TRBV7-2 with TRBJ2-5; 7 bases fit TRBD2. From germline, CDR1 is SGHTA and CDR2 FQGNSA. The CDR3 is made up of 14 amino acids. Trimming removed 1 base from V and 5 bases from J; junction bases left unmatched: 4. CDR3 in amino acids: CASSLVREGETQYF. CDR3 in DNA: TGTGCCAGCAGCTTAGTCAGGGAGGGGGAGACCCAGTACTTC.

This clone was counted a few times. The chain joins TRBV11-1 to TRBJ2-3; D is uncertain. V dropped 5 bases and J dropped 3 bases, with 15 bases sitting between them. CDR1 is SGHAT and CDR2 is FQDESV in the germline V gene (reference sequence). The CDR3 runs to 15 residues. The CDR3 loop reads CASSLDPRTTDTQYF. DNA for the CDR3: TGTGCCAGCAGCCTGGATCCACGCACGACAGATACGCAGTATTTT.

This clone has only a few counts. The chain is built from TRBV30 and TRBJ1-4, with 9 bases aligning to TRBD1. This CDR3 region has 15 residues. Germline V gene lookup returns CDR1 GTSNPN and CDR2 SVGIG (reference sequence). The trim removed 0 bases at V and 8 bases at J, leaving 7 bases unmatched. CDR3 sequence reads: CAWSVIAGTGEKLFF. CDR3 nucleotides: TGTGCCTGGAGTGTAATAGCGGGGACAGGGGAAAAACTGTTTTTT.

The genes are TRBV2 and TRBJ2-2; perhaps D is TRBD1 or TRBD2 (5 bases each). The CDR3 is 14 amino acids. Germline CDR1 is SNHLY and CDR2 is FYNNEI. Trimming left V 7 bases short and J 2 bases short, with 11 bases between. In DNA, the CDR3 is TGTGCCAGCAATAGGGACGGCAACACCGGGGAGCTGTTTTTT. Amino acids: CASNRDGNTGELFF.

Only a few counts were recorded for this clone. The chain uses TRBV4-2 and TRBJ2-4, with a possible D match to TRBD1 (5 bases). V lost 4 bases, J lost 0 bases, and 13 bases lay in between. This CDR3 comprises 16 residues. Germline CDR1 is LGHNA and CDR2 is YNFKEQ. The CDR3 bases are TGTGCCAGCAGCCTGGACAAAAGTCTAGCCAAAAACATTCAGTACTTC. Encoded protein: CASSLDKSLAKNIQYF.

The chain recombines TRBV7-6 with TRBJ2-5, with 8 positions matching TRBD1. Looked up from germline, CDR1 is SGHVS and CDR2 is FNYEAQ. V dropped 5 bases and J dropped 0; count of bases not matched to a gene: 2. The CDR3 runs 14 residues. The CDR3 region is CASSHRGYQETQYF. The CDR3 nucleotides are TGTGCCAGCAGCCACAGGGGGTACCAAGAGACCCAGTACTTC.

The V call is TRBV5-1, the J call TRBJ2-5; D uncertain. Germline assignment: CDR1 SGHRS and CDR2 YFSETQ. V was cut by 4 bases and J by 0 bases, with 10 bases left in between. The CDR3 has 14 amino acids. As DNA, the CDR3 is TGCGCCAGCAGCGTGACGGGTTACCAAGAGACCCAGTACTTC. This encodes CASSVTGYQETQYF.

J is TRBJ2-5 and V is TRBV7-2; D is possibly TRBD2 (5 bases). The germline CDR1 and CDR2 sequences are SGHTA and FQGNSA. V was trimmed by 1 base and J by 6 bases, leaving 9 bases between them. There are 13 residues in the CDR3. The CDR3 DNA is TGTGCCAGCAGCTTAGGCGGGTGGCAGACCCAGTACTTC. It translates to CASSLGGWQTQYF.

This clone was observed a few times. V is TRBV11-2 and J is TRBJ2-6; possible D gene TRBD2, 5 bases. Trimming took off 1 base at V and 1 base at J, with 11 bases between the two ends. This CDR3 has 17 amino acids. Germline V gene lookup returns CDR1 SGHAT and CDR2 FQNNGV. The CDR3 here is CASSLVNRGSGANVLTF. The CDR3 nucleotides are TGTGCCAGCAGCTTAGTAAATCGCGGGTCTGGGGCCAACGTCCTGACTTTC.

This clone was seen a handful of times. This chain links TRBV7-3 with TRBJ2-3; possibly TRBD1 for D (5 bases). The CDR3 is made up of 15 amino acids. Germline loops: CDR1 SGHTA, CDR2 FQGTGA. Trimming cost V 2 bases and J 2 bases, with 11 bases left between them. This chain's CDR3 is CASSLGTGSTDTQYF. In nucleotides, the CDR3 is TGTGCCAGCAGCTTAGGCACAGGATCCACAGATACGCAGTATTTT.